This TCR beta chain comes out of a study of identical twins. TCRdb re-called the 5' RACE reads through MiXCR, storing one row per CDR3 protein. The table records 1.5 million to 2 million distinct CDR3 sequences, under 35% of them present only once. Germline V gene lookup returns CDR1 LGHNA and CDR2 YNFKEQ. The CDR3 has 16 amino acids. Unmatched junction bases numbered 6, after V lost 3 bases and J lost 2 bases. The table lists this clonotype with a few counts. This sequence joins TRBV4-2 and TRBJ1-2; 10 bases match TRBD1. The specimen was cord blood. This receptor was obtained from a newborn girl in good health. The CDR3 DNA reads as TGTGCCAGCAGCCAGACTGGGACAGGGGAAAACTATGGCTACACCTTC. Translation gives CASSQTGTGENYGYTF.